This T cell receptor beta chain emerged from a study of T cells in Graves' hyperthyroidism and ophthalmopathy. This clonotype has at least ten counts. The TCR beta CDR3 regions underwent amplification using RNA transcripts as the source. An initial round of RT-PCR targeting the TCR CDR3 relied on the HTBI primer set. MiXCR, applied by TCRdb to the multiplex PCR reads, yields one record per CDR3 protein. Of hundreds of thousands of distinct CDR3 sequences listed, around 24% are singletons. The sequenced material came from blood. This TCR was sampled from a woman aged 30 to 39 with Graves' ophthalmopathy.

The CDR3 here is CASRSGTGDFYEQYF. CDR3 nucleotides: TGTGCCAGCAGATCCGGGACAGGGGATTTCTACGAGCAGTACTTC. The J gene is TRBJ2-7, the V gene TRBV5-5, with 10 bases matching TRBD1. Looked up from germline, CDR1 is SGHKS and CDR2 is YYEKEE (reference sequence). Unmatched junction bases numbered 8, after V lost 5 bases and J lost 3 bases. CDR3 length equals 15 residues.